The rows below give T cell receptor beta chains drawn from one sample of a study of CD8+ T cells in alopecia areata. Assay used: immunoSEQ multiplex PCR; TCRdb lists only in-frame clones, some missing. The sample shows 30,000 to 40,000 clones, 45% to 65% of them seen only once. Input material: CD4+ Tregs sorted from blood. The receptors here all came from a human donor with alopecia areata. CDR3s include the opening cysteine and the closing phenylalanine or tryptophan. D genes are given only for firm matches. Size tells how often a clone was seen (once, few, many) or the class of an expanded clone, and some rows leave it out.

v_call: TRBV4-3; j_call: TRBJ1-6; clone_size: -; d_call: -; cdr3_nt: TGCGCCAGCAGCCTAGAACAGGGAAATTCACCCCTCCACTTT; cdr3_aa: CASSLEQGNSPLHF
v_call: TRBV18; j_call: TRBJ2-1; clone_size: -; d_call: -; cdr3_nt: TGTGCCAGCTCACCACCGAGGGGAGTCAATGAGCAGTTCTTC; cdr3_aa: CASSPPRGVNEQFF
v_call: TRBV28; j_call: TRBJ2-1; clone_size: -; d_call: TRBD2; cdr3_nt: TGTGCCAGCAGTTCCCCGGGACTAGCGGCCTACAATGAGCAGTTCTTC; cdr3_aa: CASSSPGLAAYNEQFF
v_call: TRBV4-3; j_call: TRBJ1-6; clone_size: -; d_call: TRBD1; cdr3_nt: TGCGCCAGCAGCCGGACCGGGACAGGGGGCGGCCCAGGTTCACCCCTCCACTTT; cdr3_aa: CASSRTGTGGGPGSPLHF
v_call: TRBV6-5; j_call: TRBJ1-2; clone_size: few; d_call: -; cdr3_nt: TGTGCCAGCGGCGGGGCGCCACTCCGAAACTATGGCTACACCTTC; cdr3_aa: CASGGAPLRNYGYTF
v_call: TRBV7-2; j_call: TRBJ2-2; clone_size: few; d_call: -; cdr3_nt: TGTGCCAGCAGCCCGCGGCGAAACACCGGGGAGCTGTTTTTT; cdr3_aa: CASSPRRNTGELFF
v_call: TRBV30; j_call: TRBJ2-1; clone_size: -; d_call: -; cdr3_nt: TGTGCCTGGAGAAAAACTTGGTCCTACAATGAGCAGTTCTTC; cdr3_aa: CAWRKTWSYNEQFF
v_call: TRBV29-1; j_call: TRBJ2-1; clone_size: -; d_call: TRBD1; cdr3_nt: TGCAGCTCACATACAGGGGGCATCTCCTACAATGAGCAGTTCTTC; cdr3_aa: CSSHTGGISYNEQFF
v_call: TRBV5-1; j_call: TRBJ2-5; clone_size: -; d_call: -; cdr3_nt: TGCGCCAGCAGCTTGCAAGCGGAGAGGGGAGAGACCCAGTACTTC; cdr3_aa: CASSLQAERGETQYF
v_call: TRBV18; j_call: TRBJ2-3; clone_size: few; d_call: -; cdr3_nt: TGTGCCAGCTCATCATCGGGACTCCTCACAGATACGCAGTATTTT; cdr3_aa: CASSSSGLLTDTQYF
v_call: TRBV5-1; j_call: TRBJ1-3; clone_size: -; d_call: -; cdr3_nt: TGCGCCAGCAGCTTGGCCGGGCAAACTGGAAACACCATATATTTT; cdr3_aa: CASSLAGQTGNTIYF
v_call: TRBV5-1; j_call: TRBJ2-1; clone_size: few; d_call: -; cdr3_nt: TGCGCCAGCAGCTTGGCAGGGGTCGCTGGCTCCTACAATGAGCAGTTCTTC; cdr3_aa: CASSLAGVAGSYNEQFF
v_call: TRBV7-8; j_call: TRBJ1-5; clone_size: -; d_call: TRBD1; cdr3_nt: TGTGCCAGCAGCGCCGACAGGGTTCAGCCCCAGCATTTT; cdr3_aa: CASSADRVQPQHF